This record covers a single T cell receptor (beta chain). This clonotype was recorded many times. Its antigen has not been determined. Base qualities are not at hand, and no much larger clone is one base apart. The data belong to a study of regulatory T cells in long-lasting Graves disease (dated by TCRdb to about 2021). For the wider study: Newly diagnosed Graves' disease patients had taken antithyroid drugs for less than 3 months. Persistent Graves' disease patients were compared with newly diagnosed Graves' disease patients by peripheral blood TCR sequencing and RNA sequencing. The study was conducted in China and was registered as a clinical trial. A total of around 35 samples were covered by TCR sequencing, comprising some 13 persistent and around 20 newly diagnosed Graves' disease patients. Results the study describes overall, beyond this receptor: As a limitation, the authors acknowledged that the small sample size may reduce accuracy. A larger number of public clonotypes was shared among persistent patients (2,741) than among newly diagnosed patients (approximately 1,000). Only peripheral blood was studied, because thyroid tissue, the primary lesion, was inaccessible. Compared with newly diagnosed patients, patients with persistent Graves' disease had lower TCR Shannon entropy and fewer highly expanded clones, which suggests clonal expansion. Only the TCR beta chain was sequenced and analyzed.

Library method: multiplex PCR. Sequencer: Illumina HiSeq 4000. TCR beta libraries were built with iRepertoire HTBI primers and Arm-PCR amplification of CDR3 regions. PCR products were gel purified before sequencing. Per the source publication's procedure: Gene usage analysis of CDR3 amino acid clonotypes relied on the roughly 64 TRBV and fewer than 15 TRBJ segments identified across samples. COPE and FqMerger were used to merge the filtered high-quality paired reads into contigs. BLAST was used to align contigs to the IMGT TRBV, TRBD and TRBJ reference genes, and CDR3 was defined following IMGT. Clonotypes above 0.1% frequency were classified as highly expanded clones. Shannon entropy was used to measure repertoire diversity, and the Gini coefficient was used to measure V-J evenness. A clonotype found in more than one individual was treated as public. TCRdb passed the public sequencing reads through fastp at Q25 and MiXCR, retaining productive beta sequences. Rows matching on CDR3 protein sequence are summarized as one entry with the most common DNA and genes. None of the V and J calls come from the authors' own analysis; TCRdb made them. The sample includes around 250,000 distinct CDR3 sequences, with 20% to 25% observed a single time. The top ten clonotypes cover roughly 13% of the sample.

The sample's time point label, decoded: newly diagnosed GD, antithyroid drugs for less than 3 months. For both TCR sequencing and RNA sequencing, RNA was extracted from PBMCs using TRIzol. The diagnosis of Graves' disease was made according to American Thyroid Association guidelines. Patients were recruited from an endocrinology department in Xi'an, China. Each patient gave 9 to 10 milliliters of peripheral blood, collected in an EDTA anticoagulant tube. Ficoll Paque Plus density gradient separation was used to isolate PBMCs, and no further T cell sorting was performed. An Agilent 2100 Bioanalyzer and agarose gel were used to assess RNA quality, and a NanoDrop 2000 was used to measure RNA concentration. This TCR came from a female donor with Graves disease. The sequenced sample was peripheral blood mononuclear cells (PBMCs), obtained at new diagnosis, from a patient treated with antithyroid drugs.

CDR3 loop: CASSSINPKDNTEAFF. The DNA sequence is TGTGCCAGCAGCTCCATAAACCCAAAAGATAACACTGAAGCTTTCTTT. The rearranged chain carries TRBV28 and TRBJ1-1, with the identity of the D gene unclear. The CDR3 has 16 amino acids, counting the end cysteine and phenylalanine. Of the read, only the CDR3 DNA is kept; its 48 bases are in frame from base 1. V loses 6 bases of germline sequence and J loses 2 bases, and the interval between the two ends is 19 bases. Based on the germline V gene, the CDR1 and CDR2 sequences are MDHEN and SYDVKM.